A selection of T cell receptor beta chains follows, all from one sample in a study of T cell changes during pregnancy in multiple sclerosis. The protocol was immunoSEQ multiplex PCR, while the TCRdb copy is restricted to in-frame clones and leaves out a portion. This sample has about 120,000 clones, with 90% to 95% found just once. The sample in question was peripheral blood, obtained before pregnancy. These receptor sequences come from a female donor with multiple sclerosis, enrolled in a pregnancy study. The CDR3 runs from the conserved cysteine through the conserved F or W. A D gene is named only where the DNA matches it firmly. Size values are once, few and many counts, or a class for expanded clones, and some rows have none.

j_call v_call d_call clone_size cdr3_length cdr3_nt cdr3_aa
TRBJ1-2 TRBV5-1 . . 15 TGCGCCAGCAGCTTGCCGGACAGCCATAACTATGGCTACACCTTC CASSLPDSHNYGYTF
TRBJ2-3 TRBV7-3 TRBD2 . 16 TGTGCCAGCAGCGCTATAGCGGGGGGCGGCACAGATACGCAGTATTTT CASSAIAGGGTDTQYF
TRBJ2-7 TRBV6-5 . . 15 TGTGCCAGCAGTTACTCCCAGGCCGCTTCGTACGAGCAGTACTTC CASSYSQAASYEQYF
TRBJ2-5 TRBV29-1 . . 13 TGCAGCGTTGGACAGGCCGTTCTAGAGACCCAGTACTTC CSVGQAVLETQYF
TRBJ1-1 TRBV19 . . 13 TGTGCCACTTCCGGGAGATCAGCACCCAAAGCTTTCTTT CATSGRSAPKAFF
TRBJ2-3 TRBV6-1 . few 11 TGTGCCACCTCCTCCACAGATACGCAGTATTTT CATSSTDTQYF
TRBJ1-4 TRBV11-2 . . 13 TGTGCCAGCGCGGGGGGGCCTAATGAAAAACTGTTTTTT CASAGGPNEKLFF
TRBJ1-2 TRBV6-5 . few 12 TGTGCCACCTCCGGGGATGGCTATGGCTACACCTTC CATSGDGYGYTF
TRBJ1-2 TRBV6-5 . . 12 TGTGCCAGCAGTTACGGCCCCTATGGCTACACCTTC CASSYGPYGYTF
TRBJ2-1 TRBV7-3 TRBD2 . 14 TGTGCCAGCAGCTTGGGGGGGACCTACAATGAGCAGTTCTTC CASSLGGTYNEQFF
TRBJ2-5 TRBV19 TRBD1 . 17 TGTGCCAGTAGTATAGTGAGGGGACAGGGGGGTGAGGAGACCCAGTACTTC CASSIVRGQGGEETQYF
TRBJ2-1 TRBV5-1 TRBD2 . 15 TGCGCCAGCGGGACAACTAGCGGGAGCCGCAATGAGCAGTTCTTC CASGTTSGSRNEQFF
TRBJ2-1 TRBV18 TRBD2 . 17 TGTGCCAGCTCAGTAAACCTCGGGACTAGCCTAGTGGGTGAGCAGTTCTTC CASSVNLGTSLVGEQFF
TRBJ1-4 TRBV7-9 . . 14 TGTGCCAGCAGCCTGACCGGGACTTGGGGAAAACTGTTTTTT CASSLTGTWGKLFF
TRBJ1-5 TRBV2 . . 16 TGTGCCAGCAGTGAACGTACAGGGTTTGGCGGCCAGCCCCAGCATTTT CASSERTGFGGQPQHF
TRBJ2-5 TRBV6-1 TRBD1 . 13 TGTGCCAGCAGATGGGGACAGGAAGAGACCCAGTACTTC CASRWGQEETQYF
TRBJ2-1 TRBV12-5 TRBD2 . 15 TGTGCTAGCGGAACCGGGACTAGTTTTCCCAATGAGCAGTTCTTC CASGTGTSFPNEQFF
TRBJ1-2 TRBV9 . . 18 TGTGCCAGCAGCCCACCCCCCCCGGGTCTTTTCCGGCTCAGTGGCTACACCTTC CASSPPPPGLFRLSGYTF
TRBJ2-5 TRBV5-1 . . 15 TGCGCCAGCAGCTTGGCTGGCGGGCTTCAAGAGACTCAGTACTTC CASSLAGGLQETQYF
TRBJ1-5 TRBV2 TRBD1 . 15 TGTGCCAGCAGTCTACAACAGGGGGTGGGTCAGCCCCAGCATTTT CASSLQQGVGQPQHF
TRBJ1-2 TRBV7-2 . . 16 TGTGCCAGCAGCTTCCGGGGGGCGGCCTTATTATTTGGCTACACCTTC CASSFRGAALLFGYTF
TRBJ1-3 TRBV28 TRBD1 . 16 TGTGCCAGCAGTCCTGGACAGGGGATAACTGGAAACACCATATATTTT CASSPGQGITGNTIYF
TRBJ2-3 TRBV7-3 . . 14 TGTGCCAGCAGCTTAGGGACTAGCACAGATACGCAGTATTTT CASSLGTSTDTQYF
TRBJ2-1 TRBV19 TRBD2 . 14 TGTGCCACAACGACTAGCGGGGGAAACAATGAGCAGTTCTTC CATTTSGGNNEQFF
TRBJ1-1 TRBV7-6 . . 13 TGTGCCAGCAGCTTAGACACGAACACTGAAGCTTTCTTT CASSLDTNTEAFF
TRBJ2-3 TRBV5-4 . . 13 TGTGCCAGCAGCTTGACCTACACAGATACGCAGTATTTT CASSLTYTDTQYF
TRBJ1-5 TRBV19 TRBD1 . 15 TGTGCCAGTAGTTTAGGGGGACAGGGACATCAGCCCCAGCATTTT CASSLGGQGHQPQHF
TRBJ2-2 TRBV27 . . 15 TGTGCCAGCAGTTTAGAGGTGGGGCGGACCGGGGAGCTGTTTTTT CASSLEVGRTGELFF
TRBJ1-2 TRBV9 TRBD1 . 14 TGTGCCAGCAGCGCTCCAGGGGGAAGCTATGGCTACACCTTC CASSAPGGSYGYTF
TRBJ2-2 TRBV19 TRBD1 . 17 TGTGCCAGTAGTAGGGGACAGGCCGTAACTAAGACCGGGGAGCTGTTTTTT CASSRGQAVTKTGELFF
TRBJ2-5 TRBV5-1 . . 17 TGCGCCAGCAGCTTGGGGGTCGATGCGGGGTTGCAAGAGACCCAGTACTTC CASSLGVDAGLQETQYF
TRBJ2-2 TRBV14 TRBD1 few 16 TGTGCCAGCAGCTACCGGACAGGGGAGGGGACCGGGGAGCTGTTTTTT CASSYRTGEGTGELFF
TRBJ2-1 TRBV28 . . 15 TGTGCCAGCAGTTTGGTCGGTCCTCCCTACAATGAGCAGTTCTTC CASSLVGPPYNEQFF
TRBJ2-7 TRBV30 TRBD2 . 18 TGTGCCTGGAGTGTAGGGACTAGCGGGGTGTTTCGGGCCCACGAGCAGTACTTC CAWSVGTSGVFRAHEQYF
TRBJ1-5 TRBV30 . . 15 TGTGCCTGGAGTGTAGGTGATAGCAGCAATCAGCCCCAGCATTTT CAWSVGDSSNQPQHF
TRBJ2-7 TRBV30 TRBD2 . 13 TGTGCCTGGAGAAAAGCGGGAGGCTACGAGCAGTACTTC CAWRKAGGYEQYF
TRBJ2-3 TRBV19 . . 12 TGTGCCAGTAGGGCTAGCGCAGATACGCAGTATTTT CASRASADTQYF
TRBJ2-1 TRBV5-1 TRBD1 . 13 TGCGCCAGCAGTGTACTCCCCGGGACAGATCAGTTCTTC CASSVLPGTDQFF
TRBJ1-2 TRBV6-6 TRBD1 . 14 TGTGCCAGCAGTACCGCGACAGGGGGCGGGGGCTACACCTTC CASSTATGGGGYTF
TRBJ2-2 TRBV2 TRBD2 once 17 TGTGCCAGCAGAGCGAGTATAGCGGGAGCGGGCACCGGGGAGCTGTTTTTT CASRASIAGAGTGELFF
TRBJ2-1 TRBV7-6 TRBD2 . 14 TGTGCCAGCAGCCACAGACTAGCGGGAGGCGAGCAGTTCTTC CASSHRLAGGEQFF
TRBJ1-5 TRBV18 . . 15 TGTGCCAGCTCACCGGGGGCGGAGGGCAATCAGCCCCAGCATTTT CASSPGAEGNQPQHF
TRBJ2-5 TRBV7-6 . . 13 TGTGCCAGCAGCTTAGTTCTCGGGGAGACCCAGTACTTC CASSLVLGETQYF
TRBJ1-5 TRBV2 . . 15 TGTGCCAGCAGTGAGGGGGCAGTCTTCAATCAGCCCCAGCATTTT CASSEGAVFNQPQHF
TRBJ2-3 TRBV9 TRBD2 . 17 TGTGCCAGCAGCGTAGGAGCTAGCGGGGGATTCACAGATACGCAGTATTTT CASSVGASGGFTDTQYF
TRBJ2-3 TRBV4-1 TRBD1 . 17 TGCGCCAGCAGCCATCTGGGACAGGGGGCGCTGGGAGATACGCAGTATTTT CASSHLGQGALGDTQYF
TRBJ2-1 TRBV7-3 TRBD2 . 14 TGTGCCAGCAGCCCTAGCGGGCTTAACAATGAGCAGTTCTTC CASSPSGLNNEQFF
TRBJ2-1 TRBV10-3 TRBD1 . 18 TGTGCCATCAGTGGAACATATTGGGCAGGGGGCGCCTACAATGAGCAGTTCTTC CAISGTYWAGGAYNEQFF
TRBJ2-2 TRBV5-4 TRBD2 . 19 TGTGCCAGCAGCTTGGCTACGGGACTAGCGGGGGGGAACGGCGGGGAGCTGTTTTTT CASSLATGLAGGNGGELFF
TRBJ2-7 TRBV30 TRBD1 . 14 TGTGCCTGGTTAATACCGGGACAGGGCCACGAGCAGTACTTC CAWLIPGQGHEQYF
TRBJ2-1 TRBV19 TRBD2 . 15 TGTGCCAGTAGTATTGGGGCGAGGGCGGGAGACAAGCAGTTCTTC CASSIGARAGDKQFF
TRBJ2-7 TRBV6-4 TRBD2 . 15 TGTGCCAGCAGCCCAAGGACTAGCGCCACCTACGAGCAGTACTTC CASSPRTSATYEQYF
TRBJ2-1 TRBV6-4 TRBD2 once 20 TGTGCCAGCAGTGTCCGTGGGGAGGGGGGACTAGCGGGAGCTCGAAATGAGCAGTTCTTC CASSVRGEGGLAGARNEQFF
TRBJ2-7 TRBV2 . . 12 TGTGCCAGCGGCGGGCAGATATACGAGCAGTACTTC CASGGQIYEQYF